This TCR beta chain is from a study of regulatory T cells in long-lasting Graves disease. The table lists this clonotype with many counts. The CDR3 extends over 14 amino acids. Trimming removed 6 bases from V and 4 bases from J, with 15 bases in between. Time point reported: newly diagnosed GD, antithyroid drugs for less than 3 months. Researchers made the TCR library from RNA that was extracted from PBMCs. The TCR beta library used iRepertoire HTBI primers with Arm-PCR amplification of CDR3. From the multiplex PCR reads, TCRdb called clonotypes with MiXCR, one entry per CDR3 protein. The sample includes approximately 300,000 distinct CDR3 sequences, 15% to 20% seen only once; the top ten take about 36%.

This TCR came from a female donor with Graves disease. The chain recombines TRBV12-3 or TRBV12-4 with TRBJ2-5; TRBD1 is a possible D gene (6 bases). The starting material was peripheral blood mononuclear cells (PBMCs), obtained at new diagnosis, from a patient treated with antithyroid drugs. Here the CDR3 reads CASSVPQGGETQYF. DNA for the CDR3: TGTGCCAGCAGCGTCCCACAGGGTGGAGAGACCCAGTACTTC.